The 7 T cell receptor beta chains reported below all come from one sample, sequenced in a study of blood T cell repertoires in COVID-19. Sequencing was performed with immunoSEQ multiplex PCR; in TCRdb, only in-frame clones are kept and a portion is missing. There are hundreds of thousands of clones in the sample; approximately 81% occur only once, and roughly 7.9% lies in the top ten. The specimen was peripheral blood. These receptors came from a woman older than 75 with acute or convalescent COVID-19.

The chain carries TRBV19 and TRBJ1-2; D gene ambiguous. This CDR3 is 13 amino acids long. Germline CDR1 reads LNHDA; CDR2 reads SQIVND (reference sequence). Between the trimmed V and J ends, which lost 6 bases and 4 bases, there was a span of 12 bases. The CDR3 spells CASSPSASYGYTF. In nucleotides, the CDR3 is TGTGCCAGTAGCCCCTCCGCTAGCTATGGCTACACCTTC. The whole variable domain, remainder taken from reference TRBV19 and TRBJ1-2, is DGGITQSPKYLFRKEGQNVTLSCEQNLNHDAMYWYRQDPGQGLRLIYYSQIVNDFQKGDIAEGYSVSREKKESFPLTVTSAQKNPTAFYLCASSPSASYGYTFGSGTRLTVV.

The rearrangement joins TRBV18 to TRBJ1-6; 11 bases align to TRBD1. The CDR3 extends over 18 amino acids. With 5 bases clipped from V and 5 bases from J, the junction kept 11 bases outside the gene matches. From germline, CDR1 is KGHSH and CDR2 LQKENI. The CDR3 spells CASSLYSGQGADNSPLHF. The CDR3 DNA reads TGTGCCAGCTCATTGTACTCCGGACAGGGGGCTGATAATTCACCCCTCCACTTT. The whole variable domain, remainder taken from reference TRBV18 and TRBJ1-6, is NAGVMQNPRHLVRRRGQEARLRCSPMKGHSHVYWYRQLPEEGLKFMVYLQKENIIDESGMPKERFSAEFPKEGPSILRIQQVVRGDSAAYFCASSLYSGQGADNSPLHFGNGTRLTVT.

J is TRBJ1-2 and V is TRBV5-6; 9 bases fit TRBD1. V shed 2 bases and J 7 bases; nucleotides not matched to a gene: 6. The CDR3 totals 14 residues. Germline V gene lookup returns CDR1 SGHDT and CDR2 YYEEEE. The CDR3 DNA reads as TGTGCCAGCAGCTTCCCCGACAGGGGGATTGGCTACACCTTC. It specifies CASSFPDRGIGYTF.

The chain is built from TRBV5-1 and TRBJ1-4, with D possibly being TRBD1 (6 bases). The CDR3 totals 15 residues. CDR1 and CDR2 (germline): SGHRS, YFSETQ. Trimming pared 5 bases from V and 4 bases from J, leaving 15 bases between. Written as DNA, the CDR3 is TGCGCCAGCAGTGAACAGGGAGGGGATAATGAAAAACTGTTTTTT. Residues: CASSEQGGDNEKLFF.

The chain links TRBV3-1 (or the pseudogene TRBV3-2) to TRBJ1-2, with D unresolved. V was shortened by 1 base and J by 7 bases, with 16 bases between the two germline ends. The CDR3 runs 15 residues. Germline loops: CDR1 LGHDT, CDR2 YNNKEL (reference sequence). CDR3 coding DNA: TGTGCCAGCAGCCAAGGGCCTCAGGCGCCTGGTGGCTACACCTTC. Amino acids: CASSQGPQAPGGYTF.

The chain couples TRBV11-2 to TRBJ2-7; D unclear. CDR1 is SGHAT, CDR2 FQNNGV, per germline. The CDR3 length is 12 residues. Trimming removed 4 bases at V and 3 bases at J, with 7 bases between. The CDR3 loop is CASSYSLYEQYF. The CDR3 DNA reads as TGTGCCAGCAGCTACTCCCTCTACGAGCAGTACTTC.

The chain's CDR3 is CASSLRGQRSYEQYF. The CDR3 nucleotides read TGTGCCAGCAGTCTTAGGGGACAGAGGTCCTACGAGCAGTACTTC. V gene TRBV7-2 combines with J gene TRBJ2-7; 7 nucleotides line up with TRBD1. The CDR3 is made up of 15 amino acids. V trimming: 6 bases; J trimming: 1 base; junction bases outside the gene matches: 9. Germline CDR1 is SGHTA and CDR2 is FQGNSA.